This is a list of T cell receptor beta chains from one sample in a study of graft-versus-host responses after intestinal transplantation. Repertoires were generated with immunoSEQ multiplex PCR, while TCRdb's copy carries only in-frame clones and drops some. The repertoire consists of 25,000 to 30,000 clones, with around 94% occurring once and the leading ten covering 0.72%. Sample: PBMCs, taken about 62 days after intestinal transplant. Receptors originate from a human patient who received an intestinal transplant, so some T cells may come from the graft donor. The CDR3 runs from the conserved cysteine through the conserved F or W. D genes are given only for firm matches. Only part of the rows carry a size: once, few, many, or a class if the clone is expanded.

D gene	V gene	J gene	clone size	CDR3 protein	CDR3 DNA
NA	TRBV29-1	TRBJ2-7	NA	CSVEKVLGSSYEQYF	TGCAGCGTTGAGAAGGTGTTGGGGAGCTCCTACGAGCAGTACTTC
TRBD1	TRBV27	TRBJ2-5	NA	CASRRTGGETQYF	TGTGCCAGCAGAAGGACAGGGGGTGAGACCCAGTACTTC
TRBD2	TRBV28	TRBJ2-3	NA	CATSLRLAGETDTQYF	TGTGCCACCTCTTTGCGGCTAGCGGGAGAAACAGATACGCAGTATTTT
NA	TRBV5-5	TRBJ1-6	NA	CASSLPDPGNSPLHF	TGTGCCAGCAGCTTGCCAGACCCTGGCAATTCACCCCTCCACTTT
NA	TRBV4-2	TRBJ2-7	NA	CASSYSWGTYEQYF	TGTGCCAGCAGCTATAGCTGGGGGACCTACGAGCAGTACTTC
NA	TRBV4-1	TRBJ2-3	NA	CASTTGPSSTDTQYF	TGCGCCAGCACCACCGGCCCTTCTAGCACAGATACGCAGTATTTT
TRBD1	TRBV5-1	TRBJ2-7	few	CASSLYYRGYPGEQYF	TGCGCCAGCAGCTTGTATTACAGGGGTTACCCGGGGGAGCAGTACTTC
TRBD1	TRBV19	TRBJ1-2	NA	CASSISITGGLYGYTF	TGTGCCAGTAGTATCTCGATTACAGGGGGCCTCTATGGCTACACCTTC
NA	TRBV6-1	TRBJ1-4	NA	CASRETGGANEKLFF	TGTGCCAGCAGAGAGACAGGCGGCGCTAATGAAAAACTGTTTTTT
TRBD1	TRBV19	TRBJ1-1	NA	CATAGGRSTEAFF	TGTGCCACCGCAGGGGGCAGGAGTACTGAAGCTTTCTTT
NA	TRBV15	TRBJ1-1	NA	CATSDGAIEAFF	TGTGCCACCTCGGACGGAGCGATTGAAGCTTTCTTT
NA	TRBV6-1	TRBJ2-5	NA	CASSELGGMETQYF	TGTGCCAGCAGTGAATTAGGTGGGATGGAGACCCAGTACTTC
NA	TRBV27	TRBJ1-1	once	CASSLVGGVEAFF	TGTGCCAGCAGTTTAGTGGGGGGAGTTGAAGCTTTCTTT
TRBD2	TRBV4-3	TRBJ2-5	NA	CASSQDLGLAGTQYF	TGCGCCAGCAGCCAAGATCTTGGGCTAGCGGGGACCCAGTACTTC
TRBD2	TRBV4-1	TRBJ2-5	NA	CASSQVASGEETQYF	TGCGCCAGCAGCCAAGTGGCTAGCGGTGAAGAGACCCAGTACTTC
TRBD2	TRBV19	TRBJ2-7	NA	CASSMGLAGGAYEQYF	TGTGCCAGTAGTATGGGGCTAGCGGGAGGAGCCTACGAGCAGTACTTC
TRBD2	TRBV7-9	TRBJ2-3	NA	CASSPGTSGGPGTDTQYF	TGTGCCAGCAGCCCCGGGACTAGCGGGGGTCCCGGCACAGATACGCAGTATTTT
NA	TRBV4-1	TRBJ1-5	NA	CASSRMVGQPQHF	TGCGCCAGCAGCCGCATGGTAGGGCAGCCCCAGCATTTT
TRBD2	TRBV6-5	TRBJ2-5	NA	CASSSTSGEQETQYF	TGTGCCAGCAGCTCGACTAGCGGAGAACAAGAGACCCAGTACTTC
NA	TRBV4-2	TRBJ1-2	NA	CASSPGYGYTF	TGTGCCAGCAGCCCGGGCTATGGCTACACCTTC
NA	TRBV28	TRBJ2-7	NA	CASSAEGLLSYEQYF	TGTGCCAGCAGCGCCGAGGGACTCCTCTCCTACGAGCAGTACTTC
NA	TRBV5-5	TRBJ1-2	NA	CASSLSPGGIYGYTF	TGTGCCAGCAGCTTGTCTCCCGGCGGGATCTATGGCTACACCTTC
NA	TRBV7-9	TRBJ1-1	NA	CASSSSTENTEAFF	TGTGCCAGCAGCTCCTCGACGGAGAACACTGAAGCTTTCTTT
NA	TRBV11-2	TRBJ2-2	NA	CASSPPLVAGELFF	TGTGCCAGCAGTCCACCCCTAGTCGCCGGGGAGCTGTTTTTT
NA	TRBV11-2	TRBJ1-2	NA	CASSLGTGYGYTF	TGTGCCAGCAGCTTAGGTACAGGCTATGGCTACACCTTC
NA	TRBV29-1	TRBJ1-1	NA	CSVVRVWGMNTEAFF	TGCAGCGTTGTGAGGGTATGGGGGATGAACACTGAAGCTTTCTTT
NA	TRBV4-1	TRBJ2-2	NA	CASSLEGWGTGELFF	TGCGCCAGCAGCCTCGAGGGCTGGGGGACCGGGGAGCTGTTTTTT
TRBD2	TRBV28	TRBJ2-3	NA	CASSDGTSGRDDTQYF	TGTGCCAGCAGCGACGGGACTAGCGGGAGAGACGATACGCAGTATTTT
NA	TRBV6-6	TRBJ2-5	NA	CASTRGPGETQYF	TGTGCCAGCACCCGTGGACCTGGGGAGACCCAGTACTTC
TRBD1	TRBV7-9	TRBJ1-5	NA	CASSRTGTGNQPQHF	TGTGCCAGCAGCCGGACCGGGACAGGCAATCAGCCCCAGCATTTT
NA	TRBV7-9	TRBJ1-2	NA	CASSLESADRTYGYTF	TGTGCCAGCAGCTTAGAATCTGCCGACAGGACTTATGGCTACACCTTC
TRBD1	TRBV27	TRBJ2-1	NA	CASSWRGQGWNEQFF	TGTGCCAGCAGTTGGAGGGGACAGGGGTGGAATGAGCAGTTCTTC
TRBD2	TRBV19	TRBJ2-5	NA	CASSISGGAGETQYF	TGTGCCAGTAGTATATCCGGGGGGGCCGGGGAGACCCAGTACTTC
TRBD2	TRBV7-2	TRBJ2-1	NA	CASSGERGPYNEQFF	TGTGCCAGCAGCGGCGAGCGGGGGCCCTACAATGAGCAGTTCTTC
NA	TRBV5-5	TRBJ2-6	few	CASSDNSGANVLTF	TGTGCCAGCAGCGACAACTCTGGGGCCAACGTCCTGACTTTC
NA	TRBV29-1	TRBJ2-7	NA	CSAGQSDLNEQYF	TGCAGCGCCGGACAGTCAGACTTAAACGAGCAGTACTTC
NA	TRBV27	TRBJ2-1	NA	CASSLGLSSYNEQFF	TGTGCCAGCAGTTTGGGACTTAGCTCCTACAATGAGCAGTTCTTC
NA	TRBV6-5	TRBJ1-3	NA	CASSYDSLSGNTIYF	TGTGCCAGCAGTTACGACAGTCTCTCTGGAAACACCATATATTTT
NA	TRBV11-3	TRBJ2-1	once	CASSLGQVQQFF	TGTGCCAGCAGCTTAGGACAAGTCCAGCAGTTCTTC
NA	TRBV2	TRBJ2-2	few	CASSELPSESTNTGELFF	TGTGCCAGCAGTGAGCTTCCCTCGGAGTCAACCAACACCGGGGAGCTGTTTTTT
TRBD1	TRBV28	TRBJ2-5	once	CASSFPGQSQETQYF	TGTGCCAGCAGTTTCCCGGGACAGTCCCAAGAGACCCAGTACTTC
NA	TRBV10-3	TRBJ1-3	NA	CAISPGTEGNTIYF	TGTGCCATCAGTCCAGGGACTGAGGGAAACACCATATATTTT